This T cell receptor beta chain derives from a study of post-analysis software for immune sequencing data. Findings and caveats of the study: Controls showed lower frequencies than patients for 5 or 6 TRBV segments, and TRBV5-6, TRBV5-1 and TRBV20-1 were among these.

cDNA libraries of TCR beta carried unique molecular identifiers. Using its own MiXCR run on the PCR reads, TCRdb lists one record per CDR3 protein. The table records almost 700,000 distinct CDR3 sequences, 59% of them present only once. Comments on this clonotype: The target antigen is unknown.

V dropped 7 bases and J dropped 0; count of bases not matched to a gene: 7. The CDR3 has 17 residues. Germline assignment: CDR1 SNHLY and CDR2 FYNNEI. The gene calls are TRBV2 and TRBJ2-3; 13 nucleotides agree with TRBD2. Sequenced input: blood. The sequence came from a girl aged 2 to 9 with multiple sclerosis. The chain's CDR3 is CASKIGLAGASTDTQYF. CDR3 sequence (DNA): TGTGCCAGCAAAATCGGACTAGCGGGGGCTAGCACAGATACGCAGTATTTT.